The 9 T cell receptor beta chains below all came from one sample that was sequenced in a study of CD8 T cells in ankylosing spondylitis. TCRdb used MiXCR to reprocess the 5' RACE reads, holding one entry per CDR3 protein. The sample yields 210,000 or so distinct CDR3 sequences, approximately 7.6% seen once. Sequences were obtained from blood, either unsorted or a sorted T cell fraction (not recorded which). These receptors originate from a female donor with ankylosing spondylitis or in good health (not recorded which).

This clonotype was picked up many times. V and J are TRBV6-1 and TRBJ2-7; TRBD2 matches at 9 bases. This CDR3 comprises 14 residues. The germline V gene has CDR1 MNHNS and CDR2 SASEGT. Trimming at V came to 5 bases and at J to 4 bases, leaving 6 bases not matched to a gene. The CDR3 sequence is CASSRLAEEYEQYF. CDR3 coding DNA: TGTGCCAGCAGTCGACTAGCGGAGGAATACGAGCAGTACTTC.

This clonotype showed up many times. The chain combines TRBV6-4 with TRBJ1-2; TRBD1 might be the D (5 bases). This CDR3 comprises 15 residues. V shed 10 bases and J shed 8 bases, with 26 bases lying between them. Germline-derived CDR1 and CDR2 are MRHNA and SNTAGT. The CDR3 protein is CATMTAGSGEGGYTF. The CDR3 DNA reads TGTGCCACCATGACAGCGGGGAGTGGTGAAGGGGGCTACACCTTC.

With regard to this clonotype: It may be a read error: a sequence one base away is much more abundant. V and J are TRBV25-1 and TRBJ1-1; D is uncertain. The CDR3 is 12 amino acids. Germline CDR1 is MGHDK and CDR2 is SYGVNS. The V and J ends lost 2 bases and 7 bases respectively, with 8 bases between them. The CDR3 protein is CASSEAACEAFF. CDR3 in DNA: TGTGCCAGCAGTGAAGCGGCCTGTGAAGCTTTCTTT.

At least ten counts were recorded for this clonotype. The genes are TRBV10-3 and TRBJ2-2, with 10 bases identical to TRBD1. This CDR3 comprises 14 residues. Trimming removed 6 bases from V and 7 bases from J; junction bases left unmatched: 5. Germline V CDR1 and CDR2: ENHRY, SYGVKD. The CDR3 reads CAISLDRGGGELFF. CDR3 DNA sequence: TGTGCCATCAGCTTGGACAGGGGGGGCGGGGAGCTGTTTTTT.

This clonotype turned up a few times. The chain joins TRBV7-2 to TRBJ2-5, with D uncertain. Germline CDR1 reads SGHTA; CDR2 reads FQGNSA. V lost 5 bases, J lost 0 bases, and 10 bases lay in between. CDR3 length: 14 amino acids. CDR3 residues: CASSPGRNQETQYF. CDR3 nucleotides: TGTGCCAGCAGCCCCGGACGGAACCAAGAGACCCAGTACTTC.

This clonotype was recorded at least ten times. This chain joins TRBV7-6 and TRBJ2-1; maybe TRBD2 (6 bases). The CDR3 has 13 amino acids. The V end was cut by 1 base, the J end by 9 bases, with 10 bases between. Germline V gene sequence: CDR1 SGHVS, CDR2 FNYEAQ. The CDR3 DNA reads TGTGCCAGCAGCTTAGGAACTAGCAGTGAGCAGTTCTTC. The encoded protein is CASSLGTSSEQFF.

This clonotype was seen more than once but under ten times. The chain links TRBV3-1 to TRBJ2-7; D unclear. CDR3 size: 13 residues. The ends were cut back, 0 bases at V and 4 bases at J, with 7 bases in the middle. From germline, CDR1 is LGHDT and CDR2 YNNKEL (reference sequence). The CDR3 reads CASSQEVLYEQYF. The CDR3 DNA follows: TGTGCCAGCAGCCAAGAAGTCCTTTACGAGCAGTACTTC.

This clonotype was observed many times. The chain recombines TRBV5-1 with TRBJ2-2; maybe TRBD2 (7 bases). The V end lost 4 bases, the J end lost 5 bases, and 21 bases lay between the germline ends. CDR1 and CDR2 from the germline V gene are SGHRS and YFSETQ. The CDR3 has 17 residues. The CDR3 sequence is CASSPRGGSGKTGELFF. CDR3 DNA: TGCGCCAGCAGCCCCAGGGGCGGGAGTGGAAAGACCGGGGAGCTGTTTTTT.

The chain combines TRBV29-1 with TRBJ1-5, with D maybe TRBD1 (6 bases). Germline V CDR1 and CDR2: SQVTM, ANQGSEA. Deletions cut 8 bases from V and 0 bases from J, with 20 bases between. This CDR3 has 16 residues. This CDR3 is CSSTGGGSRSNQPQHF. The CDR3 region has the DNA TGCAGCTCGACCGGAGGGGGATCGCGTAGCAATCAGCCCCAGCATTTT.